One and the same sample provided the 16 T cell receptor beta chains below, sequenced in a study of memory CD4+ T cells and cytomegalovirus serostatus. Libraries were prepared by immunoSEQ multiplex PCR; TCRdb keeps only in-frame clonotypes and omits some of them. The sample lists tens of thousands of clones; 76% were seen once. The sort gate was single viable CD3+CD4+CD8-CD45RO+ cells for memory CD4+ T cells. Sequencing was performed on memory CD4+ T cells from blood. The source of these receptors is an adult in good health and CMV-seropositive.

The chain uses TRBV7-2 and TRBJ1-1; no definite D call. The V gene lost 5 bases and the J gene lost 2 bases, with 12 bases spanning the gap. Per the germline V gene, CDR1 is SGHTA and CDR2 is FQGNSA. The length of the CDR3 is 14 residues. As DNA, the CDR3 is TGTGCCAGCAGCAACCCCGGGTTTAACACTGAAGCTTTCTTT. Encoded protein: CASSNPGFNTEAFF.

The chain carries TRBV28 and TRBJ2-2; D is unresolved. In germline, CDR1 is MDHEN, CDR2 SYDVKM. The V end lost 6 bases, the J end lost 5 bases, and 10 bases lay between the germline ends. This CDR3 contains 13 residues. Written as DNA, the CDR3 is TGTGCCAGCAGAGCAGGTTCAACCGGGGAGCTGTTTTTT. This codes for CASRAGSTGELFF.

To note about this clone: Within the sample, other DNA sequences also encode this same CDR3. The rearrangement links TRBV9 to TRBJ2-2; D remains ambiguous. Trimming cost V 2 bases and J 6 bases, with 8 bases left between them. The germline CDR1 and CDR2 sequences are SGDLS and YYNGEE. The CDR3 has 13 residues. This chain's CDR3 is CASSVDLSGELFF. In DNA form, the CDR3 reads TGTGCCAGCAGCGTCGATTTATCCGGGGAGCTGTTTTTT.

By share, this clone counts as medium-sized. The chain employs TRBV20-1 and TRBJ1-1, with D unresolved. Per germline, CDR1 DFQATT and CDR2 SNEGSKA (reference sequence). The CDR3 totals 11 residues. The V gene lost 3 bases and the J gene lost 6 bases, with 8 bases spanning the gap. The CDR3 bases are TGCAGTGCTAGGGCCGCGGCTGAAGCTTTCTTT. Residues: CSARAAAEAFF.

The chain couples TRBV7-9 to TRBJ2-2, with D maybe TRBD2 (6 bases). CDR1 is SEHNR and CDR2 is FQNEAQ in the germline V gene (reference sequence). V gave up 5 bases and J gave up 6 bases, with 19 bases separating them. The CDR3 length is 16 residues. The CDR3 here is CASSQTRGAVPGELFF. CDR3 sequence (DNA): TGTGCCAGCAGCCAGACTAGAGGGGCCGTGCCCGGGGAGCTGTTTTTT.

This rearrangement joins TRBV25-1 to TRBJ2-3, with D hard to call. Germline loops: CDR1 MGHDK, CDR2 SYGVNS. Trimming took 7 bases from V and 2 from J, leaving 7 bases between them. The CDR3 is 12 residues long. CDR3 sequence reads: CASKSVTDTQYF. CDR3 bases: TGTGCCAGCAAGTCGGTCACAGATACGCAGTATTTT. Together with reference TRBV25-1 and TRBJ2-3, the CDR3 gives the full variable domain: EADIYQTPRYLVIGTGKKITLECSQTMGHDKMYWYQQDPGMELHLIHYSYGVNSTEKGDLSSESTVSRIRTEHFPLTLESARPSHTSQYLCASKSVTDTQYFGPGTRLTVL.

The rearrangement uses TRBV5-4 and TRBJ2-1; a weak D match, TRBD2 (7 bases). Trimming stripped 3 bases from V and 2 bases from J, with 9 bases between. In germline, CDR1 is SGHNT, CDR2 YYREEE (reference sequence). The CDR3 contains 14 residues. Written as DNA, the CDR3 is TGTGCCAGCAGCTACGGGGGGCCCTACAATGAGCAGTTCTTC. This sequence encodes CASSYGGPYNEQFF.

The chain couples TRBV7-2 to TRBJ2-5; D is unclear. Germline loops: CDR1 SGHTA, CDR2 FQGNSA. The CDR3 loop spans 14 amino acids. Trimming left V 1 base short and J 1 base short, with 7 bases between. This chain's CDR3 is CASSLGASQETQYF. In DNA form, the CDR3 reads TGTGCCAGCAGCTTAGGGGCCAGCCAAGAGACCCAGTACTTC.

This clone was observed a single time. This chain uses TRBV6-1 with TRBJ1-2; D is uncertain. Trimming stripped 5 bases from V and 1 base from J, with 11 bases between. In germline, CDR1 is MNHNS, CDR2 SASEGT. This CDR3 spans 14 amino acids. The CDR3 DNA sequence: TGTGCCAGCAGTACTTCTTGGGGTAACTATGGCTACACCTTC. It codes for CASSTSWGNYGYTF.

The rearrangement links TRBV5-1 to TRBJ1-6, with D tentatively TRBD1 (5 bases). The V gene lost 0 bases and the J gene lost 6 bases, with 16 bases spanning the gap. The CDR3 covers 17 residues. Germline V gives CDR1 SGHRS, CDR2 YFSETQ. The DNA for the CDR3 is TGCGCCAGCAGCTTGGATTTCGGCGGGACTCGTAATTCACCCCTCCACTTT. This sequence encodes CASSLDFGGTRNSPLHF.

V is TRBV2 and J is TRBJ2-1, with 9 positions matching TRBD2. CDR3 length: 14 amino acids. V was clipped by 2 bases and J by 11 bases; unmatched bases: 7. Germline lookup yields CDR1 SNHLY and CDR2 FYNNEI. CDR3 residues: CASSEPAGGQKQFF. Written as DNA, the CDR3 is TGTGCCAGCAGTGAACCAGCGGGGGGCCAAAAGCAGTTCTTC.

A single count supports this clone. The chain is built from TRBV27 and TRBJ1-2; 10 bases are a match to TRBD1. Germline loops: CDR1 MNHEY, CDR2 SMNVEV (reference sequence). Trimming took 7 bases from V and 8 from J; bases not matched to a gene: 13. There are 15 residues in the CDR3. CDR3 sequence (DNA): TGTGCCAGCAAACTCGCCGGGACAGGGGAAGGGGGCTACACCTTC. It specifies CASKLAGTGEGGYTF.

The gene calls are TRBV28 and TRBJ1-5; TRBD1 matches 7 bases. Germline CDR1 and CDR2: MDHEN and SYDVKM. The CDR3 totals 16 residues. Losses at the gene ends were 2 bases for V and 5 bases for J; bases not matched to a gene: 9. In DNA, the CDR3 is TGTGCCAGCAGTTTAGGCGGCCAGGGGGTATATCAGCCCCAGCATTTT. Translated, it gives CASSLGGQGVYQPQHF.

The chain uses TRBV6-5 and TRBJ2-1; 15 bases are shared with TRBD2. V shed 10 bases, J shed 15 bases, and the junction held 7 bases outside the gene matches. The CDR3 covers 12 residues. CDR1 and CDR2 from the germline V gene are MNHEY and SVGAGI. For the CDR3, the DNA is TGTGCCACAAGGACTAGCGGGAGGGCACTGTTCTTC. It codes for CATRTSGRALFF.

The CDR3 nucleotides are TGTGCCATCAGTGAACAGGGAGAGGACACCATATATTTT. Protein sequence: CAISEQGEDTIYF. The chain recombines TRBV10-3 with TRBJ1-3; maybe TRBD1 (6 bases). This CDR3 spans 13 amino acids. Germline CDR1 and CDR2: ENHRY and SYGVKD. V lost 3 bases and J 8 bases, leaving 11 bases between the germline ends.

The chain is built from TRBV7-8 and TRBJ1-1; 9 bases are shared with TRBD1. Germline values: CDR1 SGHVS, CDR2 FQNEAQ. V dropped 6 bases and J dropped 11; count of bases not matched to a gene: 10. The CDR3 is 13 amino acids. The CDR3 protein is CASSRDRVGAAFF. The CDR3 DNA is TGTGCCAGCAGTCGGGACAGGGTTGGCGCGGCTTTCTTT.